Following are 10 T cell receptor beta chains from one sample sequenced in a study of T cell repertoires in cytomegalovirus infection. These receptors lack a known antigen. Each CDR3 protein gets one entry after TCRdb re-called the reads with MiXCR. The repertoire has 900,000 to 950,000 distinct CDR3 sequences, approximately 30% of them found once; the top ten carry roughly 12%. Sequences were derived from cultured CD8+ T cells from PBMCs, sampled from culture after CMV antigen stimulation. Receptors were obtained from a human donor in good health (CMV status not recorded). Some clones in this sample may be carry-over from other donors' samples.

The table lists this clonotype with many counts. The V call is TRBV7-8, the J call TRBJ1-2; maybe TRBD1 (6 bases). Germline V gene sequence: CDR1 SGHVS, CDR2 FQNEAQ. V shed 0 bases and J shed 4 bases, with 15 bases lying between them. The CDR3 has 16 amino acids. Written as DNA, the CDR3 is TGTGCCAGCAGCTTAGCGGGTAAAAGACAGGCCTATGGCTACACCTTC. It is translated as CASSLAGKRQAYGYTF.

This clonotype was observed many times. This chain joins TRBV12-3 or TRBV12-4 and TRBJ1-6; weak D call: TRBD1 (6 bases). Trimming cost V 6 bases and J 7 bases, with 10 bases left between them. This CDR3 is 13 amino acids long. CDR3 nucleotide sequence: TGTGCCAGCAGCCAGGGGAAAAATTCACCCCTCCACTTT. Amino acids: CASSQGKNSPLHF.

This sequence joins TRBV25-1 and TRBJ2-5, with D hard to call. The CDR3 runs 14 residues. The V gene's germline CDR1 is MGHDK and CDR2 SYGVNS. V was shortened by 4 bases and J by 3 bases, with 12 bases between the two germline ends. The CDR3 spells CASSGIRKEETQYF. The CDR3 nucleotides read TGTGCCAGCAGTGGCATACGGAAGGAAGAGACCCAGTACTTC.

Details on this clonotype: This may arise from a read error, as a much more abundant clone is one base away. The chain employs TRBV5-1 and TRBJ1-1, with 7 bases aligning to TRBD1. Germline CDR1 is SGHRS and CDR2 is YFSETQ. The CDR3 covers 19 residues. Trimming removed 4 bases from V and 3 bases from J; junction bases left unmatched: 21. CDR3 nucleotides: TGCGCCAGCAGCCTCCGGATCTGGACAGGCCTTTTCCGATACACTGAAGCTTTCTTT. Encoded protein: CASSLRIWTGLFRYTEAFF.

This chain links TRBV5-5 with TRBJ2-7, with D hard to call. Germline V gives CDR1 SGHKS, CDR2 YYEKEE (reference sequence). This CDR3 is built from 14 residues. V was pared by 2 bases and J by 2 bases, with 11 bases between. The CDR3 reads CASSFGQTTYEQYV. The CDR3 nucleotides are TGTGCCAGCAGCTTCGGGCAAACGACCTACGAGCAGTACGTC.

The chain is built from TRBV3-1 and TRBJ2-5; D remains ambiguous. Trimming shortened V by 3 bases and J by 1 base, and 9 bases separated the two germline ends. The CDR3 extends over 14 amino acids. Germline CDR1 reads LGHDT; CDR2 reads YNNKEL (reference sequence). The CDR3 loop is CASSQFSAQETQYF. In DNA, the CDR3 is TGTGCCAGCAGCCAGTTCAGTGCCCAAGAGACCCAGTACTTC.

The chain has TRBV5-1 and TRBJ2-1; D is undetermined. The CDR3 consists of 17 residues. Germline values: CDR1 SGHRS, CDR2 YFSETQ. V lost 4 bases and J lost 5, with 22 bases in between. CDR3 coding DNA: TGCGCCAGCAGCCCACCTTCCGGACGCCACCTTGACAATGAGCAGTTCTTC. This gives the protein CASSPPSGRHLDNEQFF.

This clonotype appeared a few times. V gene TRBV27 combines with J gene TRBJ1-1; 7 bases fit TRBD1. This CDR3 comprises 13 residues. Germline V gene lookup returns CDR1 MNHEY and CDR2 SMNVEV (reference sequence). V gave up 9 bases and J gave up 5 bases; unmatched junction bases: 9. This CDR3 reads CASFYPGGTEAFF. The CDR3 DNA sequence: TGTGCCAGTTTTTACCCAGGGGGAACTGAAGCTTTCTTT.

The V and J genes are TRBV6-4 and TRBJ2-7; no reliable D call. Germline V lookup: CDR1 MRHNA, CDR2 SNTAGT. This CDR3 has 15 residues. The V gene lost 6 bases and the J gene lost 7 bases, with 22 bases spanning the gap. CDR3 DNA sequence: TGTGCCAGCAGCGCTCGGCGCCAGGTCCTACGGGAGCAGTACGTC. This gives the protein CASSARRQVLREQYV.

This chain joins TRBV19 and TRBJ2-5; D unclear. The CDR3 totals 16 residues. The germline V and J ends were trimmed by 3 bases and 2 bases, with 16 bases remaining between them. Germline V gene lookup returns CDR1 LNHDA and CDR2 SQIVND (reference sequence). CDR3 coding DNA: TGTGCCAGTAGTATTCACATCCGGATTTGTCAAGAGACCCAGTACTTC. Amino acid sequence: CASSIHIRICQETQYF.